This TCR beta chain was found in a study of vaccination effects on CD4 cells after COVID-19 (dated by TCRdb to between 2021 and 2024). Some background on the complete study: Each participant got two doses of an mRNA SARS-CoV-2 vaccine, either BNT162b2 or mRNA-1273. In both COVID-19 convalescent patients and infection-naive vaccine recipients, the study compared SARS-CoV-2 spike-specific CD4+ TCR repertoires from before mRNA vaccination with those from after it. A total of some eleven COVID-19 convalescent patients and a handful of SARS-CoV-2-naive healthy vaccine recipients were included in the full study. Cultures from other donors in the study were sequenced with the Oncomine TCR Beta short-read assay on an Illumina iSeq 100. General conclusions and limits of the study: Among healthy vaccine recipients, nearly all vaccine-induced clones were SARS-CoV-2 mono-reactive, and just 1 of 255 was cross-reactive with common cold coronaviruses. Only a small number of convalescent patients were included, and no early post-infection timepoints were available, which limited the study. Clones induced by infection and clones induced by vaccination both contracted markedly at late timepoints after vaccination, which fits with T cell responses waning over time.

In the ViraFEST assay, PBMC were stimulated with viral peptide pools, and antigen-specific CD4+ T cell clonotypes were then identified by expansion using TCR sequencing. After less than eleven days of culture, CD4+ T cells were isolated with the EasySep CD4+ T cell isolation kit. Healthy vaccine recipients had no prior SARS-CoV-2 infection, confirmed by negative nucleocapsid antibodies before and after vaccination. Around 2 million PBMC per well were cultured in IMDM with around 5% human AB serum, 10 IU/ml IL-2 and gentamicin, plus 10 ug/ml peptides. On days 3 and 7, half of the culture medium was replaced with fresh IL-2-containing medium. Each peptide stimulation condition was cultured in triplicate wells unless otherwise noted. Using Ficoll-Paque Plus gradient centrifugation, PBMC were separated from whole blood and then either used fresh or cryopreserved at -140C. The overlapping peptide pools covered the spike proteins of SARS-CoV-2 as well as those of the common cold coronaviruses HCoV-NL63, HCoV-OC43 and HCoV-229E. The QIAamp micro DNA kit was used to extract genomic DNA from the cultured CD4+ T cells.

Notes on this clone: Its antigen specificity is not known. No quality values exist for individual bases; no much larger clone is one base distant.

CDR1 and CDR2 are read off the germline V gene (reference sequence) as SGHAT and FQDESV. Its CDR3 holds 16 amino acids, cysteine through phenylalanine. Only the CDR3 DNA is retained, 48 bases long and in frame from the first base. The junction shows trimming of 4 bases on V and 4 bases on J, plus 18 bases between the germline ends. Library method: the immunoSEQ multiplex PCR assay. DNA from the CD4+ T cells that had been cultured and isolated underwent TCR beta CDR3 sequencing. Per the authors' processing: The analysis removed non-productive TCR sequences, trimmed reads to the CDR3 region, and retained only CDR3s that were 7 or more amino acids long. The MANAFEST web app was used to identify antigen-specific clonotypes by comparing expansion in peptide wells with expansion in reference cultures. To count as positive, a clone had to show expansion at FDR<0.05 compared with the reference and with all other wells, an odds ratio above 5, and a frequency above 0.1% in two replicate wells. A clonotype was defined as cross-reactive if the clonotype was significantly expanded both in SARS-CoV-2 spike wells and in at least one common cold coronavirus spike condition. CDR3 similarity was assessed by Levenshtein distance with the stringdist R package, and unrooted trees were built with ape in R 3.6.1. In its TCRdb copy, this immuneACCESS table keeps in-frame sequences only and misses some clones. Where compared with another copy, unresolved V genes explain less than half of these, and the others have no known cause. The V and J calls and clone size come from that table; D and trimming were worked out from the DNA. In this sample the table shows 26,000 or so clones, about 70% of which occur a single time. Around 22% of the sample goes to the ten largest clones.

The V and J segments used are TRBV11-1 and TRBJ2-3, and the D gene may be TRBD1, 6 bases matching. The source material was CD4+ T cells from PBMCs cultured with HCoV-NL63 spike peptides, sampled before COVID-19 vaccination. According to the study, the label for this sample's cell subset or site signals: HCoV-NL63 spike overlapping peptide pool stimulation. The TCR originated in a human donor who received a COVID-19 vaccine. The CDR3 amino acid sequence is: CASSSDRDKAADTQYF. The DNA sequence is as follows: TGTGCCAGCAGCTCCGACCGGGACAAGGCCGCAGATACGCAGTATTTT.